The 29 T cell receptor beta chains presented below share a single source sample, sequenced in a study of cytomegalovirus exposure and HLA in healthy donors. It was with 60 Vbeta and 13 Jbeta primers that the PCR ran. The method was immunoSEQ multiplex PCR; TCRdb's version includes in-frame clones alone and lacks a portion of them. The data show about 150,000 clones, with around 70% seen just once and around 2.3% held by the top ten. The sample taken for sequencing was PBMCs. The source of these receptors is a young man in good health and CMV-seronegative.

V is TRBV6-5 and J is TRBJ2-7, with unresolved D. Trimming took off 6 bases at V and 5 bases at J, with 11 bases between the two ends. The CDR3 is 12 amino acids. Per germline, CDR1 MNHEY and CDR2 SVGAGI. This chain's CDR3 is CASSSRDHEQYF. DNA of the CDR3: TGTGCCAGCAGCTCGCGAGATCACGAGCAGTACTTC.

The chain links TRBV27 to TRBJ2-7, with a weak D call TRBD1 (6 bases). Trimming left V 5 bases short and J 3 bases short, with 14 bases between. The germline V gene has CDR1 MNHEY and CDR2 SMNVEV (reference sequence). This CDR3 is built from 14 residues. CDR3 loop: CASSPWDKSYEQYF. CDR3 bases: TGTGCCAGCAGTCCTTGGGACAAAAGCTACGAGCAGTACTTC.

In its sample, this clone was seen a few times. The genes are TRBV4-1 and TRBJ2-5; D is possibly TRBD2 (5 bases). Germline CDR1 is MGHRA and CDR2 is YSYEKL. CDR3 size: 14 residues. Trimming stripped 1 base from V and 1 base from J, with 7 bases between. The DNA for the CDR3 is TGCGCCAGCAGCCAAGGGACTTCCCAAGAGACCCAGTACTTC. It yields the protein CASSQGTSQETQYF.

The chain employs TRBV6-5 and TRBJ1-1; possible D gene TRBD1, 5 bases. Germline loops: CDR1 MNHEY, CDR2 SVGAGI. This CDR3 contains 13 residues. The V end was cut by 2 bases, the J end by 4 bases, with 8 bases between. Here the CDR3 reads CASSYRGGTEAFF. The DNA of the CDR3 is TGTGCCAGCAGTTACCGCGGGGGCACTGAAGCTTTCTTT.

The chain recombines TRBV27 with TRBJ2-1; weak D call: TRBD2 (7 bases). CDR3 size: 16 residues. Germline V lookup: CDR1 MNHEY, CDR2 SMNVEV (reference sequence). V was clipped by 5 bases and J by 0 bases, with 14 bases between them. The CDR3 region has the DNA TGTGCCAGCAGTCAGTACGGGGGGCGCTCCTACAATGAGCAGTTCTTC. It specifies CASSQYGGRSYNEQFF.

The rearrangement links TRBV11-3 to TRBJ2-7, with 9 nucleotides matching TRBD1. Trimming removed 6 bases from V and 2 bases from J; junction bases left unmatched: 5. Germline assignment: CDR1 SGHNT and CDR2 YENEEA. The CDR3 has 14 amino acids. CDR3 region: CASSFGTGTYEQYF. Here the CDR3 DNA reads TGTGCCAGCAGTTTCGGGACAGGGACCTACGAGCAGTACTTC.

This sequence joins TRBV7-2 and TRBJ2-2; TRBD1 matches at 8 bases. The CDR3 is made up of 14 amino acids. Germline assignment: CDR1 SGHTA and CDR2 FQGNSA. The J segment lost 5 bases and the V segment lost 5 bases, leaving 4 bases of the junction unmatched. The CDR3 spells CASSPGQGTGELFF. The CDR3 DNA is TGTGCCAGCAGCCCCGGACAGGGAACCGGGGAGCTGTTTTTT.

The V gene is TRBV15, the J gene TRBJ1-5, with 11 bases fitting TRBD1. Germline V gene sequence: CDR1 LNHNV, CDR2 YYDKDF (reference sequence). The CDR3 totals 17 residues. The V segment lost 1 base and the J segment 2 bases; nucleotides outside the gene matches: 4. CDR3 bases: TGTGCCACCAGCAGAGTCGAGGGACAGGGGGGCAATCAGCCCCAGCATTTT. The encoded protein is CATSRVEGQGGNQPQHF.

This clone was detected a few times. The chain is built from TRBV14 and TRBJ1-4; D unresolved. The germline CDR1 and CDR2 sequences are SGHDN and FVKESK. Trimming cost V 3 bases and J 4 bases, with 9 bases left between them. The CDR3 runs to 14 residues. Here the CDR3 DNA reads TGTGCCAGCAGCCAGGCGGGGTATAATGAAAAACTGTTTTTT. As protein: CASSQAGYNEKLFF. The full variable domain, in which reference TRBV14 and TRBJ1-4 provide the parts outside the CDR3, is EAGVTQFPSHSVIEKGQTVTLRCDPISGHDNLYWYRRVMGKEIKFLLHFVKESKQDESGMPNNRFLAERTGGTYSTLKVQPAELEDSGVYFCASSQAGYNEKLFFGSGTQLSVL.

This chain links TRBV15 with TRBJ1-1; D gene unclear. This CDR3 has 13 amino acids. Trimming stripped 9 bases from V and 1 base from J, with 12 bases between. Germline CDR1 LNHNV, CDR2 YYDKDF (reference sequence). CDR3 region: CATAAGKNTEAFF. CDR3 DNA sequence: TGTGCCACTGCCGCGGGGAAGAACACTGAAGCTTTCTTT.

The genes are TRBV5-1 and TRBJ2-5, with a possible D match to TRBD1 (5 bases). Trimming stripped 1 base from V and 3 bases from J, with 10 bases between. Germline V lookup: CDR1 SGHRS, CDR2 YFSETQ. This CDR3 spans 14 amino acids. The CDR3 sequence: CASSLQGGEETQYF. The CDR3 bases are TGCGCCAGCAGCTTGCAGGGTGGGGAAGAGACCCAGTACTTC.

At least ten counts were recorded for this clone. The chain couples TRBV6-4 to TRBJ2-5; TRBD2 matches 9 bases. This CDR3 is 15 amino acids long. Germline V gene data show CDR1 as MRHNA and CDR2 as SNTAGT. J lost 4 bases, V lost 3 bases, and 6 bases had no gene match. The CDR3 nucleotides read TGTGCCAGCAGTGAAGAGGCGGGGGGGCTAGAGACCCAGTACTTC. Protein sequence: CASSEEAGGLETQYF.

CDR3 amino acids: CASLLAGGSGELFF. The DNA for the CDR3 is TGTGCCAGCCTTTTAGCGGGGGGGTCCGGGGAGCTGTTTTTT. The J gene is TRBJ2-2, the V gene TRBV19, with 11 bases lining up with TRBD2. CDR3 length equals 14 residues. Losses at the gene ends were 9 bases for V and 6 bases for J; bases not matched to a gene: 6. CDR1 is LNHDA and CDR2 is SQIVND in the germline V gene (reference sequence).

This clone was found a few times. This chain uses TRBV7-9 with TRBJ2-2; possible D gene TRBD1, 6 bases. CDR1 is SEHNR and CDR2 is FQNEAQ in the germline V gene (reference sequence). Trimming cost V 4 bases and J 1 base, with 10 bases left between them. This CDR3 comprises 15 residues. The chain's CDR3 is CASSSGTLNTGELFF. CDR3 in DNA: TGTGCCAGCAGCTCCGGGACACTGAACACCGGGGAGCTGTTTTTT.

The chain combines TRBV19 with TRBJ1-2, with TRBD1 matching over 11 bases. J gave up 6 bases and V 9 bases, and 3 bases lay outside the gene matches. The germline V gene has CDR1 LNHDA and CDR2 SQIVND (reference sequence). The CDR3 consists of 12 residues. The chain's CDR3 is CASGQGANGYTF. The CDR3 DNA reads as TGTGCCAGCGGACAGGGGGCAAATGGCTACACCTTC. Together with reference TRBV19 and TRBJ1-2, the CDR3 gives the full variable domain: DGGITQSPKYLFRKEGQNVTLSCEQNLNHDAMYWYRQDPGQGLRLIYYSQIVNDFQKGDIAEGYSVSREKKESFPLTVTSAQKNPTAFYLCASGQGANGYTFGSGTRLTVV.

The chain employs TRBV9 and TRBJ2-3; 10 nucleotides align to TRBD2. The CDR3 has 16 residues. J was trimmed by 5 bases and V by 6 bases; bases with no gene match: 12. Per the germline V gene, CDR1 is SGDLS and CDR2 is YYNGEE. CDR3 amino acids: CASTTTVAGGLDTQYF. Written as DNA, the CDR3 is TGTGCCAGCACAACAACGGTAGCGGGGGGTTTAGATACGCAGTATTTT. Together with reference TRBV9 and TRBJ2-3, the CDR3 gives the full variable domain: DSGVTQTPKHLITATGQRVTLRCSPRSGDLSVYWYQQSLDQGLQFLIQYYNGEERAKGNILERFSAQQFPDLHSELNLSSLELGDSALYFCASTTTVAGGLDTQYFGPGTRLTVL.

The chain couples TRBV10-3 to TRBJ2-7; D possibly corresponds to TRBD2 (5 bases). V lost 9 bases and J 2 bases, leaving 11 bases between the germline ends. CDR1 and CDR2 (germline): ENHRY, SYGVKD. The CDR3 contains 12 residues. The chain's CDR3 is CAMGVVPYEQYF. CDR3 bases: TGTGCCATGGGAGTCGTGCCCTACGAGCAGTACTTC.

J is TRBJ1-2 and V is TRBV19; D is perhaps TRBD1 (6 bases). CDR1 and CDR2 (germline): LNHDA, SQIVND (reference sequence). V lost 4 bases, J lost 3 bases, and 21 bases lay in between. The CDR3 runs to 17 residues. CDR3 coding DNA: TGTGCCAGTAGTAGAACGACAGGTCATATGGAGGACTATGGCTACACCTTC. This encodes CASSRTTGHMEDYGYTF.

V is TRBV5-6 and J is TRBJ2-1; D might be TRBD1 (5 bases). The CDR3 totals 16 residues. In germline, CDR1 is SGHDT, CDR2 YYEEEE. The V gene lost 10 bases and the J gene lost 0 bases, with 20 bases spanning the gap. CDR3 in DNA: TGTGCCTCCCTCTATGGGGCCCTGAGCTCCTACAATGAGCAGTTCTTC. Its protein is CASLYGALSSYNEQFF.

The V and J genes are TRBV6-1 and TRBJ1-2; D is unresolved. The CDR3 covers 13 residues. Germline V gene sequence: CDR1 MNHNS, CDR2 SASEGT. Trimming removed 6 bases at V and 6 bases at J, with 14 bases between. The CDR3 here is CASSDWVLNGYTF. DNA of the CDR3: TGTGCCAGCAGCGACTGGGTGCTGAATGGCTACACCTTC.

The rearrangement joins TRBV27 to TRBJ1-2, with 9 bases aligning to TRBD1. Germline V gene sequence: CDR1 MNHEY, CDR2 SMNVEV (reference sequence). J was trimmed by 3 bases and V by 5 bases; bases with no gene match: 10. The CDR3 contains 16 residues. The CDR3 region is CASSTNPGQGDYGYTF. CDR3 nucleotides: TGTGCCAGCAGTACAAACCCGGGACAGGGTGACTATGGCTACACCTTC.

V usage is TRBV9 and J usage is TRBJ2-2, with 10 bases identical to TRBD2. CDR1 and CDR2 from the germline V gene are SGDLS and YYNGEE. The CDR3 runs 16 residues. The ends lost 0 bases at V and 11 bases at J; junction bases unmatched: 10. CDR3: CASSVAGSGGARELFF. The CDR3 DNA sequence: TGTGCCAGCAGCGTAGCGGGGAGCGGGGGGGCCAGAGAGCTGTTTTTT.

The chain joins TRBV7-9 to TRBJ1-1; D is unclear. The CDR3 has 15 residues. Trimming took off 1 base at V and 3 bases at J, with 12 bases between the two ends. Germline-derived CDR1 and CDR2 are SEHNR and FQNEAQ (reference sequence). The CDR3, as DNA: TGTGCCAGCAGCTTAGGAACGACAAGGTACACTGAAGCTTTCTTT. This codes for CASSLGTTRYTEAFF.

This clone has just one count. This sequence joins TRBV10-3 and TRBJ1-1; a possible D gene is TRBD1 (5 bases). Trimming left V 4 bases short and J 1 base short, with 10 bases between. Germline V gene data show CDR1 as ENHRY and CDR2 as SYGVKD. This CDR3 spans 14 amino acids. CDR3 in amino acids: CAISGSGKNTEAFF. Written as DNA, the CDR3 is TGTGCCATCAGTGGATCAGGGAAGAACACTGAAGCTTTCTTT.

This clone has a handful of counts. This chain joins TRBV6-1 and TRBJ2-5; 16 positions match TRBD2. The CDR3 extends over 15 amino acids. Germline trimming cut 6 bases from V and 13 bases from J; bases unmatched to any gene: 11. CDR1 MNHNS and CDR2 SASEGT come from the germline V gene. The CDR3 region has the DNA TGTGCCAGCAGCATCGCCGGGACTAGCGGGGGGGCACGGTACTTC. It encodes CASSIAGTSGGARYF.

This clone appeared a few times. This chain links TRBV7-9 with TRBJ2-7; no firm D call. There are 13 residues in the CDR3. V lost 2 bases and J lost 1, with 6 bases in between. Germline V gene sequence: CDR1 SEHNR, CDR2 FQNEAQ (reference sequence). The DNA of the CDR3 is TGTGCCAGCAGCTTACCGCAGTCCTACGAGCAGTACTTC. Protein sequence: CASSLPQSYEQYF.

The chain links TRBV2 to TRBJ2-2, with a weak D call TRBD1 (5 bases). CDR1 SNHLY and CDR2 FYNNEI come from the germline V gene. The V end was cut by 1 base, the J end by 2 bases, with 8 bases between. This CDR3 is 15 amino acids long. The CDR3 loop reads CASSEGQINTGELFF. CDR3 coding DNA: TGTGCCAGCAGTGAAGGACAGATAAACACCGGGGAGCTGTTTTTT.

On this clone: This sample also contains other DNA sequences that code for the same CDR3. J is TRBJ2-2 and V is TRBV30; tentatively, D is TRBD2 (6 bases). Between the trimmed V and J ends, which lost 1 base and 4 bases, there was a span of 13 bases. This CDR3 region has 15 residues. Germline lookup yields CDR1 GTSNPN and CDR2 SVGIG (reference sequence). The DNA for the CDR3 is TGTGCCTGGAGTGGAGGTAGCGGATTCACCGGGGAGCTGTTTTTT. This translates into CAWSGGSGFTGELFF. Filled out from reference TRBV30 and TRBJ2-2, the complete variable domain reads SQTIHQWPATLVQPVGSPLSLECTVEGTSNPNLYWYRQAAGRGLQLLFYSVGIGQISSEVPQNLSASRPQDRQFILSSKKLLLSDSGFYLCAWSGGSGFTGELFFGEGSRLTVL.

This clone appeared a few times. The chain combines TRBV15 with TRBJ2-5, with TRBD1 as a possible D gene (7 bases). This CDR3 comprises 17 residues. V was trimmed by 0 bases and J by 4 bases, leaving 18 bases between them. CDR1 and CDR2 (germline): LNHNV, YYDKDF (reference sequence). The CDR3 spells CATSRDLARGARETQYF. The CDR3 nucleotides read TGTGCCACCAGCAGAGATTTGGCCAGGGGGGCCCGAGAGACCCAGTACTTC.